These 12 T cell receptor beta chains were all obtained from the same sample, sequenced in a study of T cells after yellow fever vaccination. One entry per CDR3 protein, called by TCRdb with MiXCR from the 5' RACE reads. The repertoire holds some 500,000 distinct CDR3 sequences, with roughly 14% as singletons. This specimen consisted of PBMCs, obtained on the day of the yellow fever booster vaccination. Receptor source: a man aged 25 to 40 who received the YFV17D yellow fever vaccine.

The rearrangement joins TRBV20-1 to TRBJ2-1; TRBD2 aligns across 9 bases. In germline, CDR1 is DFQATT, CDR2 SNEGSKA (reference sequence). This CDR3 is 13 amino acids long. V gave up 5 bases and J gave up 5 bases; unmatched junction bases: 4. The CDR3 nucleotides are TGCAGTGCTGGAGGCGGGAGGGACAATGAGCAGTTCTTC. Translation gives CSAGGGRDNEQFF.

This clonotype was observed many times. The rearrangement uses TRBV20-1 and TRBJ2-3, with 10 bases aligning to TRBD2. The CDR3 covers 15 residues. The ends lost 0 bases at V and 6 bases at J; junction bases unmatched: 6. Germline lookup yields CDR1 DFQATT and CDR2 SNEGSKA (reference sequence). This chain's CDR3 is CSARDSSGSWDTQYF. CDR3 bases: TGCAGTGCTAGAGATTCTAGCGGGAGCTGGGATACGCAGTATTTT.

The chain uses TRBV20-1 and TRBJ2-3; 7 nucleotides align to TRBD2. The CDR3 runs to 16 residues. Germline V gene lookup returns CDR1 DFQATT and CDR2 SNEGSKA (reference sequence). V was clipped by 3 bases and J by 0 bases; unmatched bases: 9. The CDR3 here is CSASPLAEPSTDTQYF. Written as DNA, the CDR3 is TGCAGTGCTAGTCCGCTAGCGGAGCCTAGCACAGATACGCAGTATTTT.

The chain employs TRBV6-1 and TRBJ2-5; TRBD2 might be the D (5 bases). Germline V CDR1 and CDR2: MNHNS, SASEGT. The CDR3 runs 14 residues. V was cut by 6 bases and J by 3 bases, with 14 bases left in between. This CDR3 is CASRRTASEETQYF. CDR3 in DNA: TGTGCCAGCAGGAGGACTGCATCCGAAGAGACCCAGTACTTC.

In this sample, this clonotype turned up a few times. This chain links TRBV6-1 with TRBJ2-4; 7 bases are shared with TRBD2. The J segment lost 0 bases and the V segment lost 6 bases, leaving 5 bases of the junction unmatched. CDR3 length: 15 residues. In germline, CDR1 is MNHNS, CDR2 SASEGT. The CDR3, as DNA: TGTGCCAGCAGAAATAGCGGGCTAGCCAAAAACATTCAGTACTTC. Translating gives CASRNSGLAKNIQYF.

This clonotype was detected a few times. The rearrangement joins TRBV5-1 to TRBJ2-3; TRBD2 is a possible D gene (5 bases). The CDR3 consists of 15 residues. Trimming cost V 6 bases and J 1 base, with 15 bases left between them. Germline V gives CDR1 SGHRS, CDR2 YFSETQ. In DNA, the CDR3 is TGCGCCAGCAAAAGAAGTGGACTCGGCACAGATACGCAGTATTTT. This sequence encodes CASKRSGLGTDTQYF.

This clonotype was detected a few times. The DNA for the CDR3 is TGCGCCAGCAGCTTTGACAGGGTATACGAGCAGTACTTC. Translating it yields CASSFDRVYEQYF. The chain is built from TRBV5-1 and TRBJ2-7; TRBD1 matches 7 bases. V gave up 2 bases and J gave up 4 bases; unmatched junction bases: 3. The CDR3 runs 13 residues. Germline values: CDR1 SGHRS, CDR2 YFSETQ.

This clonotype was picked up a small number of times. The chain joins TRBV6-5 to TRBJ1-1; D perhaps matches TRBD1 (5 bases). V lost 7 bases and J 1 base, leaving 13 bases between the germline ends. Germline CDR1 is MNHEY and CDR2 is SVGAGI. CDR3 size: 14 residues. This CDR3 is CASNWGSSNTEAFF. The CDR3 DNA is TGTGCCAGCAATTGGGGCAGCTCGAACACTGAAGCTTTCTTT.

Many counts were recorded for this clonotype. The rearrangement joins TRBV7-3 to TRBJ2-7; unclear D gene. V was trimmed by 7 bases and J by 2 bases, leaving 18 bases between them. CDR3 size: 15 residues. CDR1 is SGHTA, CDR2 FQGTGA, per germline. The CDR3 DNA reads TGTGCCAGCACACCGTCTGAGACTTCTACCTACGAGCAGTACTTC. Translated, it gives CASTPSETSTYEQYF.

This clonotype was seen many times. The genes are TRBV12-3 or TRBV12-4 and TRBJ1-6; D perhaps matches TRBD1 (5 bases). V lost 1 base to trimming and J lost 8 bases, with 9 bases between them. The CDR3 has 14 residues. The chain's CDR3 is CASSLGDRDSPLHF. In DNA, the CDR3 is TGTGCCAGCAGTTTAGGGGACCGAGATTCACCCCTCCACTTT.

The sample holds a few counts of this clonotype. V and J are TRBV19 and TRBJ2-2; D not resolved. Germline values: CDR1 LNHDA, CDR2 SQIVND (reference sequence). The CDR3 contains 14 residues. The V end lost 1 base, the J end lost 1 base, and 4 bases lay between the germline ends. In nucleotides, the CDR3 is TGTGCCAGTAGTATAGGGGGGAACACCGGGGAGCTGTTTTTT. Protein: CASSIGGNTGELFF.

The DNA of the CDR3 is TGCGCCAGCAGCTCGCCAAACTACCCCTTAAACATTCAGTACTTC. This gives the protein CASSSPNYPLNIQYF. The chain couples TRBV5-1 to TRBJ2-4; D gene uncertain. Germline loops: CDR1 SGHRS, CDR2 YFSETQ. The CDR3 spans 15 residues. Trimming pared 3 bases from V and 6 bases from J, leaving 16 bases between.